These 3 T cell receptor beta chains came from one sample sequenced in a study of T cells in localized non-small cell lung cancer. Assay used: immunoSEQ multiplex PCR; TCRdb lists only in-frame clones, some missing. Here the sample spans roughly 35,000 clones, 85% to 95% being singletons. Sample: peripheral blood, taken before any cancer treatment. The receptors derive from a female donor older than 55 with stage I lung adenocarcinoma.

The chain has TRBV19 and TRBJ1-1, with D possibly being TRBD1 (6 bases). The CDR3 totals 14 residues. Trimming took off 5 bases at V and 1 base at J, with 11 bases between the two ends. Germline V CDR1 and CDR2: LNHDA, SQIVND (reference sequence). CDR3 sequence (DNA): TGTGCCAGTAGTCGGACAGCTTCGAACACTGAAGCTTTCTTT. Amino acids: CASSRTASNTEAFF.

This chain connects TRBV7-6 to TRBJ2-5, with D perhaps TRBD1 (6 bases). Per germline, CDR1 SGHVS and CDR2 FNYEAQ. There are 16 residues in the CDR3. The V gene lost 7 bases and the J gene lost 7 bases, with 25 bases spanning the gap. In nucleotides, the CDR3 is TGTGCCAGCATCCCTTCCCAGGGGTCCACCCAAAGGACCCAGTACTTC. This translates into CASIPSQGSTQRTQYF.

The J gene is TRBJ2-7, the V gene TRBV9; 8 nucleotides line up with TRBD2. This CDR3 has 15 residues. V trimming: 0 bases; J trimming: 4 bases; junction bases outside the gene matches: 6. CDR1 is SGDLS, CDR2 YYNGEE, per germline. The CDR3 region is CASSVEGSGAYEQYF. CDR3 DNA sequence: TGTGCCAGCAGCGTAGAGGGTAGCGGGGCGTACGAGCAGTACTTC.